This T cell receptor beta chain was captured in a study of blood T cell repertoires in COVID-19. This clone has just a few counts. Authors' analysis steps: Estimation of nucleated cell counts relied on the amplification of reference gene primers. The assay was immunoSEQ multiplex PCR, and TCRdb's table has in-frame clones only and misses some. The D gene and trimming were derived from the DNA, and the V and J assignments and clone size from that table. This table has about 500,000 clones, roughly 87% appearing once. Donors were grouped by their self-reported clinical history. Sequencing was performed on PBMCs or T cells enriched from blood (not recorded which). The receptor was derived from a woman between 18 and 30 years old who had recovered from COVID-19.

For the CDR3, the DNA is TGTGCCAGCAGCTTAGCACGGGACAGGGTGGGTGAGCAGTACTTC. Protein product: CASSLARDRVGEQYF. V gene TRBV7-2 combines with J gene TRBJ2-7, with 9 bases identical to TRBD1. CDR3 size: 15 residues. Germline assignment: CDR1 SGHTA and CDR2 FQGNSA. V was clipped by 0 bases and J by 7 bases; unmatched bases: 7.